This T cell receptor beta chain was sequenced during a study of CD8 T cells in ankylosing spondylitis. Study outcomes and limitations: Reportedly, matched ankylosing spondylitis synovial fluid was significantly enriched for disease-linked clones. Roughly eight highly homologous variants made up a TCR beta motif that seemed to typify ankylosing spondylitis blood.

This clonotype was detected only a few times. The antigen is not known. This CDR3 has 14 residues. CDR1 and CDR2 from the germline V gene are MNHNS and SASEGT. V was clipped by 6 bases and J by 1 base, with 10 bases between them. TCRdb used MiXCR to reprocess the 5' RACE reads, holding one entry per CDR3 protein. In the table there are fewer than 500,000 distinct CDR3 sequences, around 26% of which are singletons. The rearrangement links TRBV6-1 to TRBJ1-5; D is unresolved. The source is a male donor with ankylosing spondylitis. The sequenced sample was blood, either unsorted or a sorted T cell fraction (not recorded which). This chain's CDR3 is CASSGTPSNQPQHF. The CDR3 nucleotides read TGTGCCAGCAGCGGTACACCGAGCAATCAGCCCCAGCATTTT.